This record looks at one TCR beta chain sequence and its context. The table lists this clone with a few counts. Its specific antigen is unknown. No per-base quality is available; no much larger clone lies one base away. The entry originates in a study of blood T cell repertoires in COVID-19 (dated by TCRdb to between 2020 and 2021). For context, the study as a whole: Collaborator samples came from the United States, Italy and Spain and covered acute and convalescent phases of COVID-19. The material from the prospective study consisted of cDNA or gDNA derived from T cells, B-cell-depleted T cells, or PBMCs. Deeply sampled blood TCRbeta repertoires from subjects exposed to, actively infected with, or recovered from COVID-19 were included in the dataset. The repertoires were released in a freely available public database intended as a resource for research on the immune response to SARS-CoV-2. The sample metadata nearly always contained a de-identified subject ID, COVID-19 status, age in years and sex. Samples were obtained from the ongoing ImmuneRACE study (first 160 participants) and from 1,254 subjects provided by 6 global collaborators. Where available, HLA class I and class II types were obtained from metadata supplied by the sample provider rather than from assay-based typing. What the study reported, not specific to this receptor: The amount of clinical and demographic metadata varied by source and participant and was provided uncurated.

The immunoSEQ Assay, a bias-controlled multiplex PCR, was used to amplify TCRbeta CDR3 regions from genomic DNA. The study's processing was this. The number of nucleated cells in each sample was estimated by amplification of reference gene primers within the assay. To quantify the absolute abundance of each unique TCRbeta CDR3 rearrangement, sequence reads were collapsed and filtered. For each sample, productive Simpson clonality was calculated by taking the square root of Simpson's diversity index across productive rearrangements. TCRdb took this table from immuneACCESS and kept in-frame rearrangements with V and J called. Such tables lack part of the clones; where checked against another copy, unresolved V genes explain under half of the gap, and the rest is unexplained. The V and J calls and clone size come from that table; D and trimming were worked out from the DNA. This sample is represented by around 180,000 clones; around 83% of them were singletons. More than 1.5% of the sample is in the top ten clones.

Collaborating institutions collected whole blood in K2EDTA tubes following their own protocols. For TCRbeta analysis, collaborator samples were shipped as frozen whole blood, as isolated PBMCs, or as DNA extracted from either sample type. Sequenced input: peripheral blood. This sequence originates from a human donor in a cohort sampled during active COVID-19.

This receptor carries the CDR3 CASSSNTNYGYTF. The DNA sequence is TGTGCCAGCAGTTCAAACACTAACTATGGCTACACCTTC. Rearrangement joined TRBV28 to TRBJ1-2; a confident D gene designation cannot be given. Per the germline V gene, MDHEN is the CDR1 and SYDVKM is the CDR2. Spanning cysteine to phenylalanine, the CDR3 consists of 13 amino acids. Only the CDR3 DNA stays, 39 bases, in frame from base 1. Trimming takes 4 bases from V and 0 bases from J, and the germline ends sit 6 bases apart.